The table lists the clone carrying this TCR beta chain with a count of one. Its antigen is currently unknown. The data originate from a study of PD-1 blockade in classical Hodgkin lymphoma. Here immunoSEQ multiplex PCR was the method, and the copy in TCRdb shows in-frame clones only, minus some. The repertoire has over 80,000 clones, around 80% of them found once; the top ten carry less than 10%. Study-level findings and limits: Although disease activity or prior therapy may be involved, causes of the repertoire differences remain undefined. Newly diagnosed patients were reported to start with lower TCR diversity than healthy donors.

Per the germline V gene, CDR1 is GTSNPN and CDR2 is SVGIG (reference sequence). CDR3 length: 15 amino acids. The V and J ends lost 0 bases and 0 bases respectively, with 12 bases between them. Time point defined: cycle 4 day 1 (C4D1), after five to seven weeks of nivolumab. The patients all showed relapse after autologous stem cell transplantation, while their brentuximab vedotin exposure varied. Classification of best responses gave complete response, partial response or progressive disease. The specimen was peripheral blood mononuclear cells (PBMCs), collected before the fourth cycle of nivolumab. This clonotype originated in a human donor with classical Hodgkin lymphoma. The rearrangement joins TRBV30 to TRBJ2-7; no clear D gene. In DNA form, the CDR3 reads TGTGCCTGGAGTGTTGGCAGGTCAAGCTCCTACGAGCAGTACTTC. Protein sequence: CAWSVGRSSSYEQYF.